The clone carrying this T cell receptor beta chain was seen only a few times. V dropped 4 bases and J dropped 7 bases, with 14 bases sitting between them. CDR3 length: 14 amino acids. Germline CDR1 is SGHRS and CDR2 is YFSETQ. This entry is derived from a study of T cells after yellow fever vaccination. A single record per CDR3 protein comes from TCRdb applying MiXCR to the 5' RACE reads. There are approximately 580,000 distinct CDR3 sequences in the sample; less than 20% occur only once, and about 18% lies in the top ten. This TCR was sampled from a man aged 18 to 29 who received the YFV17D yellow fever vaccine. The source was PBMCs, collected 5 to 6 days after the first yellow fever vaccination. V and J are TRBV5-1 and TRBJ1-4; perhaps TRBD1 as D (6 bases). CDR3 sequence: CASSVQGGREKLFF. As DNA, the CDR3 is TGCGCCAGCAGCGTACAGGGTGGGCGTGAAAAACTGTTTTTT.